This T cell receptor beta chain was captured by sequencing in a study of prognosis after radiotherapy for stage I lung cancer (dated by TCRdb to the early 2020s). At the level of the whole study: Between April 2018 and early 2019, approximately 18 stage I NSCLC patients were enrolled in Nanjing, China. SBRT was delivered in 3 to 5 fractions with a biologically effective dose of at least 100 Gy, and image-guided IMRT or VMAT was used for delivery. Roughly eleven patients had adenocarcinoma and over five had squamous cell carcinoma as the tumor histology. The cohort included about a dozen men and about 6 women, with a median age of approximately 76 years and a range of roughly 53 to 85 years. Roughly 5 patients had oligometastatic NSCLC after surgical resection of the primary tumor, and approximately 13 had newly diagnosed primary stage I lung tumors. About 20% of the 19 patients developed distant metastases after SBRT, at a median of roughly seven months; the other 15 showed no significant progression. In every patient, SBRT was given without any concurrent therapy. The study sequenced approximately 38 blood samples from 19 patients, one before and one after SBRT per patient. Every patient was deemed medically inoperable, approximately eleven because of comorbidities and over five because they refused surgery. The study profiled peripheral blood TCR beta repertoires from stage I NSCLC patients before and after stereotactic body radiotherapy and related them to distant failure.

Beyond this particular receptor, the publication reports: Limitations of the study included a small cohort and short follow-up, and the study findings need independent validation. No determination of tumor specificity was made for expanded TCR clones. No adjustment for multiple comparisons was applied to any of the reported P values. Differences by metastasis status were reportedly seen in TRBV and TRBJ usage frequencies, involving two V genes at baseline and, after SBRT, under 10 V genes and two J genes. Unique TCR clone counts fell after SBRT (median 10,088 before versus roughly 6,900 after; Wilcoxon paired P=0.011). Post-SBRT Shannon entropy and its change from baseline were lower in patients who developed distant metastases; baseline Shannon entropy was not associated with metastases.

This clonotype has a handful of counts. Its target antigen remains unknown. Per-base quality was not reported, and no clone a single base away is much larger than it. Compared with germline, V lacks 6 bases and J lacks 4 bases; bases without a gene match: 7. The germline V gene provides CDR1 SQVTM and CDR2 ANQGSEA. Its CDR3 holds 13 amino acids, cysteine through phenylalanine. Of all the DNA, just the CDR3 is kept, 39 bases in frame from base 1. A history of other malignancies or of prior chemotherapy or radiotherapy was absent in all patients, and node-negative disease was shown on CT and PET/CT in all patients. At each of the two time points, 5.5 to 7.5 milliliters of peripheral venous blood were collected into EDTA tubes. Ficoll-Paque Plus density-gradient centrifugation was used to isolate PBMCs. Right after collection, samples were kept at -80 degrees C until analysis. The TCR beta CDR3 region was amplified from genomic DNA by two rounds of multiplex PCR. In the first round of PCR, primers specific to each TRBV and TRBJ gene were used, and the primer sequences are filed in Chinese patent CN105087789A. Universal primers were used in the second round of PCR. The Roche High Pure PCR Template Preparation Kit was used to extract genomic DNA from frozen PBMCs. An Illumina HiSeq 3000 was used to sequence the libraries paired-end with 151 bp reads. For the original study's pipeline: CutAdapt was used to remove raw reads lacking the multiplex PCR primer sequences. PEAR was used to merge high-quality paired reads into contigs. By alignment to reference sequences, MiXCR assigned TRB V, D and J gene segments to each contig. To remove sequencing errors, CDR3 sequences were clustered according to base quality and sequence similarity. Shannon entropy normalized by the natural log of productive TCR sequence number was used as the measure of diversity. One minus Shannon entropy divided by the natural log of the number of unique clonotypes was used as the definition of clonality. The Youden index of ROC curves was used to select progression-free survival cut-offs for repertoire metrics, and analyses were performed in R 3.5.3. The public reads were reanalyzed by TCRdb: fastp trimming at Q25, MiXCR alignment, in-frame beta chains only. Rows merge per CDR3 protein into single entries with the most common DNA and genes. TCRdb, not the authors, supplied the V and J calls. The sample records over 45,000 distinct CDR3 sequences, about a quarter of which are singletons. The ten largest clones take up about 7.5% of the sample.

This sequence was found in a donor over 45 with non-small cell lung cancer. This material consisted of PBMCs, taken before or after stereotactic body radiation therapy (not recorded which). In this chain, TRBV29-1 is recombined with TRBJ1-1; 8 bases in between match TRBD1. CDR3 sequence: CSVNRGFGTEAFF. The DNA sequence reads TGCAGCGTAAACAGGGGGTTCGGCACTGAAGCTTTCTTT. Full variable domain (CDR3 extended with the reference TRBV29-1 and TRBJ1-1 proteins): SAVISQKPSRDICQRGTSLTIQCQVDSQVTMMFWYRQQPGQSLTLIATANQGSEATYESGFVIDKFPISRPNLTFSTLTVSNMSPEDSSIYLCSVNRGFGTEAFFGQGTRLTVV.